A single sample is the source of the 27 T cell receptor beta chains below, sequenced in a study of T cell responses to AZD1222 COVID-19 vaccine (dated by TCRdb to the early 2020s). The library was obtained by the immunoSEQ multiplex PCR assay. The table comes from immuneACCESS by way of TCRdb, which keeps in-frame sequences with V and J called. Part of the clones is missing from these tables; in studies checked, under half for an unresolved V gene and the rest for unknown reasons. The sample data list under 110,000 clones, and 90% of these were observed just once. Together, the top ten hold 1% to 1.5% of the sample. This specimen's time point label, per the study, means: baseline before first vaccination. Here the sequenced sample was peripheral blood, taken on day 0 of AZD1222 vaccination. These receptors all stem from an adult in good health.

This chain links TRBV5-1 with TRBJ1-6, with no clear D. The V gene lost 2 bases and the J gene lost 0 bases, with 6 bases spanning the gap. The CDR3 runs 15 residues. Looked up from germline, CDR1 is SGHRS and CDR2 is YFSETQ. The CDR3 loop is CASSLATSYNSPLHF. CDR3 nucleotide sequence: TGCGCCAGCAGCTTAGCCACCTCCTATAATTCACCCCTCCACTTT. The variable domain in full, with the rest retrieved from reference TRBV5-1 and TRBJ1-6, is KAGVTQTPRYLIKTRGQQVTLSCSPISGHRSVSWYQQTPGQGLQFLFEYFSETQRNKGNFPGRFSGRQFSNSRSEMNVSTLELGDSALYLCASSLATSYNSPLHFGNGTRLTVT.

The V call is TRBV12-3 or TRBV12-4, the J call TRBJ2-3; D is possibly TRBD1 or TRBD2 (5 bases each). Trimming took off 7 bases at V and 2 bases at J, with 10 bases between the two ends. The CDR3 covers 13 residues. This CDR3 is CASTMGDTDTQYF. The CDR3 DNA reads as TGTGCCAGCACCATGGGGGACACAGATACGCAGTATTTT.

The rearrangement links TRBV25-1 to TRBJ2-3, with D perhaps given as TRBD1 or TRBD2 (6 bases each). The V end lost 7 bases, the J end lost 2 bases, and 16 bases lay between the germline ends. This CDR3 is built from 15 residues. Germline V CDR1 and CDR2: MGHDK, SYGVNS. This CDR3 reads CASTHLRGATDTQYF. CDR3 DNA: TGTGCCAGCACCCACCTAAGGGGGGCCACAGATACGCAGTATTTT.

CDR3 in DNA: TGTGCCAGCTCACCTGTGAGAGCAGATACAGGGACCGAGCAGTACTTC. This translates into CASSPVRADTGTEQYF. This chain links TRBV18 with TRBJ2-7; tentatively, D is TRBD1 (6 bases). The CDR3 consists of 16 residues. The germline CDR1 and CDR2 sequences are KGHSH and LQKENI. Trimming removed 3 bases from V and 6 bases from J, with 21 bases in between.

The chain couples TRBV19 to TRBJ1-1; D possibly corresponds to TRBD1 (5 bases). The V gene's germline CDR1 is LNHDA and CDR2 SQIVND (reference sequence). CDR3 length: 9 amino acids. Trimming removed 11 bases at V and 5 bases at J, with 6 bases between. CDR3 in amino acids: CARGTEAFF. The CDR3 bases are TGTGCCCGGGGGACTGAAGCTTTCTTT.

The chain employs TRBV6-5 and TRBJ2-3; D not certain. The V end lost 6 bases, the J end lost 4 bases, and 8 bases lay between the germline ends. The CDR3 is made up of 12 amino acids. Germline CDR1 reads MNHEY; CDR2 reads SVGAGI. The CDR3 DNA is TGTGCCAGCAGCCGGAATCCAGATACGCAGTATTTT. Residues: CASSRNPDTQYF.

The gene calls are TRBV5-4 and TRBJ1-2; TRBD1 matches at 7 bases. The CDR3 is made up of 15 amino acids. Germline V gene sequence: CDR1 SGHNT, CDR2 YYREEE (reference sequence). V dropped 2 bases and J dropped 2; count of bases not matched to a gene: 6. CDR3 nucleotide sequence: TGTGCCAGCAGCTTTCCCGACAGGGTAAACTATGGCTACACCTTC. It is translated as CASSFPDRVNYGYTF.

This clone occurred a few times. The V call is TRBV7-8, the J call TRBJ2-1; no clear D. The CDR3 has 16 amino acids. The germline gives CDR1 SGHVS, CDR2 FQNEAQ. Trimming shortened V by 5 bases and J by 2 bases, and 16 bases separated the two germline ends. DNA of the CDR3: TGTGCCAGCAGCCCCTTGGGCCGCACCCCCTACAATGAGCAGTTCTTC. The encoded protein is CASSPLGRTPYNEQFF.

The CDR3 region is CASSPGNWLNTEAFF. CDR3 sequence (DNA): TGTGCCAGCAGCCCCGGGAACTGGTTGAACACTGAAGCTTTCTTT. The V call is TRBV3-1 (or the pseudogene TRBV3-2), the J call TRBJ1-1; D unclear. Germline CDR1 reads LGHDT; CDR2 reads YNNKEL (reference sequence). V was shortened by 4 bases and J by 0 bases, with 12 bases between the two germline ends. The CDR3 covers 15 residues.

The CDR3 region is CASSIGGRGEKLFF. CDR3 DNA sequence: TGTGCCAGTAGTATCGGGGGACGTGGCGAAAAACTGTTTTTT. The chain carries TRBV19 and TRBJ1-4; possibly TRBD1 for D (5 bases). V was shortened by 3 bases and J by 8 bases, with 13 bases between the two germline ends. The CDR3 spans 14 residues. Germline CDR1 LNHDA, CDR2 SQIVND (reference sequence).

The chain uses TRBV2 and TRBJ1-5; 7 bases are a match to TRBD1. CDR3 length: 14 residues. Germline assignment: CDR1 SNHLY and CDR2 FYNNEI. Trimming at V came to 9 bases and at J to 4 bases, leaving 9 bases not matched to a gene. In DNA form, the CDR3 reads TGTGCCAGTCAAACAGGGGCAGGGAATCAGCCCCAGCATTTT. It codes for CASQTGAGNQPQHF.

This chain links TRBV28 with TRBJ1-1; D possibly corresponds to TRBD1 (6 bases). Trimming took off 4 bases at V and 4 bases at J, with 16 bases between the two ends. This CDR3 region has 15 residues. The germline gives CDR1 MDHEN, CDR2 SYDVKM. DNA of the CDR3: TGTGCCAGCAGTTGGCCGGGGCAGGGGTCCACTGAAGCTTTCTTT. Translated: CASSWPGQGSTEAFF.

This clone was recorded once. The rearrangement uses TRBV3-1 (or the pseudogene TRBV3-2) and TRBJ1-2; 8 bases are a match to TRBD1. J lost 8 bases, V lost 3 bases, and 5 bases had no gene match. Germline V CDR1 and CDR2: LGHDT, YNNKEL (reference sequence). This CDR3 is built from 13 residues. CDR3 DNA sequence: TGTGCCAGCAGCCAGACAGGGGCCAGGGGCTACACCTTC. Translated, it gives CASSQTGARGYTF.

This sequence joins TRBV7-9 and TRBJ2-7; D may be TRBD1 or TRBD2 (5 bases each). Germline assignment: CDR1 SEHNR and CDR2 FQNEAQ (reference sequence). This CDR3 is 17 amino acids long. V was pared by 1 base and J by 2 bases, with 18 bases between. The CDR3 nucleotides read TGTGCCAGCAGCTTAGTATCCGGGACCTCAATGCCCTACGAGCAGTACTTC. It is translated as CASSLVSGTSMPYEQYF.

The chain recombines TRBV2 with TRBJ1-2; TRBD1 matches at 8 bases. The CDR3 runs to 15 residues. From germline, CDR1 is SNHLY and CDR2 FYNNEI. With 5 bases clipped from V and 5 bases from J, the junction kept 10 bases outside the gene matches. CDR3 DNA: TGTGCCAGCAGTCGAGGGACAGGACCTCTATATGGCTACACCTTC. This sequence encodes CASSRGTGPLYGYTF.

CDR3 loop: CASSGTGYGYTF. CDR3 nucleotide sequence: TGTGCCAGCAGTGGGACGGGCTATGGCTACACCTTC. The chain joins TRBV28 to TRBJ1-2; D possibly corresponds to TRBD1 (5 bases). The germline V gene encodes CDR1 MDHEN and CDR2 SYDVKM. Trimming stripped 5 bases from V and 4 bases from J, with 8 bases between. The CDR3 covers 12 residues.

The J gene is TRBJ1-1, the V gene TRBV5-1; D gene unclear. CDR3 length equals 14 residues. Germline-derived CDR1 and CDR2 are SGHRS and YFSETQ. Trimming removed 6 bases from V and 3 bases from J, with 15 bases in between. This CDR3 is CASTSGYGDTEAFF. Written as DNA, the CDR3 is TGCGCCAGCACCTCGGGGTACGGAGACACTGAAGCTTTCTTT.

The chain has TRBV4-1 and TRBJ1-3, with D hard to call. Germline CDR1 reads MGHRA; CDR2 reads YSYEKL. The CDR3 has 16 amino acids. V lost 1 base, J lost 4 bases, and 14 bases lay in between. The CDR3 coding sequence is TGCGCCAGCAGCCAAGTCTCTGTGACTCCCGGAAACACCATATATTTT. It specifies CASSQVSVTPGNTIYF.

The genes are TRBV7-9 and TRBJ1-4; D not certain. Germline values: CDR1 SEHNR, CDR2 FQNEAQ (reference sequence). Trimming took 7 bases from V and 5 from J, leaving 5 bases between them. This CDR3 contains 11 residues. The CDR3 here is CASTNNEKLFF. In DNA form, the CDR3 reads TGTGCCAGCACCAACAATGAAAAACTGTTTTTT.

The chain joins TRBV5-1 to TRBJ1-4, with a tentative D call TRBD1 (5 bases). This CDR3 comprises 15 residues. V was clipped by 3 bases and J by 0 bases, with 9 bases between them. Germline V CDR1 and CDR2: SGHRS, YFSETQ. The CDR3 loop reads CASSSVGATNEKLFF. The CDR3 region has the DNA TGCGCCAGCAGCTCCGTGGGGGCAACTAATGAAAAACTGTTTTTT.

The chain is built from TRBV2 and TRBJ1-1; D is perhaps TRBD1 (5 bases). Between the trimmed V and J ends, which lost 4 bases and 3 bases, there was a span of 12 bases. This CDR3 has 14 amino acids. Germline CDR1 SNHLY, CDR2 FYNNEI. The CDR3, as DNA: TGTGCCAGCAGTGTGGGAGGGGAAGACACTGAAGCTTTCTTT. It encodes CASSVGGEDTEAFF.

This clone was recorded only once. The genes are TRBV4-1 and TRBJ2-5, with 7 positions matching TRBD1. The trim removed 0 bases at V and 3 bases at J, leaving 4 bases unmatched. Germline V gene sequence: CDR1 MGHRA, CDR2 YSYEKL. The CDR3 sequence is 15 residues long. The CDR3 region has the DNA TGCGCCAGCAGCCAAGATCCCAGGGGGAAAGAGACCCAGTACTTC. Translating gives CASSQDPRGKETQYF.

The chain carries TRBV7-9 and TRBJ1-1, with a possible D match to TRBD1 (5 bases). Trimming took 4 bases from V and 6 from J, leaving 12 bases between them. CDR1 is SEHNR and CDR2 is FQNEAQ in the germline V gene (reference sequence). The CDR3 contains 13 residues. The CDR3 region has the DNA TGTGCCAGCAGCTGGCAGTGGGACGCTGAAGCTTTCTTT. Its translation: CASSWQWDAEAFF.

The V call is TRBV7-8, the J call TRBJ2-7; 7 bases align to TRBD1. CDR1 and CDR2 from the germline V gene are SGHVS and FQNEAQ. The CDR3 sequence is 17 residues long. V shed 1 base, J shed 0 bases, and the junction held 9 bases outside the gene matches. The DNA for the CDR3 is TGTGCCAGCAGCTTAGTTTTCGTTCAGGGGGTCTCCTACGAGCAGTACTTC. Translated, it gives CASSLVFVQGVSYEQYF.

V and J are TRBV10-3 and TRBJ1-4; unclear D gene. CDR3 length: 14 amino acids. The V gene lost 6 bases and the J gene lost 0 bases, with 8 bases spanning the gap. The germline gives CDR1 ENHRY, CDR2 SYGVKD. The CDR3 DNA sequence: TGTGCCATCAGCCCAGCTGCAACTAATGAAAAACTGTTTTTT. Translation gives CAISPAATNEKLFF.

CDR3: CASSLESLGDTEAFF. The CDR3 DNA reads as TGCGCCAGCAGCTTGGAATCTTTGGGAGACACTGAAGCTTTCTTT. The rearrangement links TRBV5-1 to TRBJ1-1; D is ambiguous. The germline V and J ends were trimmed by 0 bases and 3 bases, with 12 bases remaining between them. The CDR3 runs to 15 residues. Germline assignment: CDR1 SGHRS and CDR2 YFSETQ.

CDR3: CASRRQGYSGANVLTF. Written as DNA, the CDR3 is TGTGCCAGCAGGAGACAGGGCTACTCTGGGGCCAACGTCCTGACTTTC. The chain carries TRBV2 and TRBJ2-6; 7 bases map to TRBD1. The J segment lost 0 bases and the V segment lost 6 bases, leaving 5 bases of the junction unmatched. This CDR3 has 16 amino acids. Germline-derived CDR1 and CDR2 are SNHLY and FYNNEI.